This T cell receptor beta chain was observed in a study of T cells after yellow fever vaccination. Study context: Those fractions that held only low numbers of cells were prepared using the SMART-Seq v4 Ultra Low Input RNA kit.

5'RACE template switching produced TCR cDNA carrying a universal primer site and UMIs. TCRdb independently ran MiXCR on the 5' RACE reads; one entry per CDR3 protein. The data contain some 320,000 distinct CDR3 sequences, about 10% of them seen just once; the ten biggest clones take up about 3.3%. Study-wide findings and caveats: Only a minor proportion of clonotypes was detected across both CD4 and CD8 compartments.

This clonotype was seen only a few times. Its antigen is still unknown. The germline CDR1 and CDR2 sequences are LGHNA and YNFKEQ. The CDR3 sequence is 15 residues long. V shed 4 bases and J 5 bases; nucleotides not matched to a gene: 8. This receptor was taken from a man younger than 35 who received the YFV17D yellow fever vaccine. Sample: CD4+ T cells sorted from PBMCs, taken 45 days after the yellow fever booster vaccination. The gene calls are TRBV4-2 and TRBJ2-5; TRBD2 agrees at 9 bases. CDR3 DNA sequence: TGTGCCAGCAGCCGCGCTAGCGGGGCGGGGGAGACCCAGTACTTC. Protein: CASSRASGAGETQYF.